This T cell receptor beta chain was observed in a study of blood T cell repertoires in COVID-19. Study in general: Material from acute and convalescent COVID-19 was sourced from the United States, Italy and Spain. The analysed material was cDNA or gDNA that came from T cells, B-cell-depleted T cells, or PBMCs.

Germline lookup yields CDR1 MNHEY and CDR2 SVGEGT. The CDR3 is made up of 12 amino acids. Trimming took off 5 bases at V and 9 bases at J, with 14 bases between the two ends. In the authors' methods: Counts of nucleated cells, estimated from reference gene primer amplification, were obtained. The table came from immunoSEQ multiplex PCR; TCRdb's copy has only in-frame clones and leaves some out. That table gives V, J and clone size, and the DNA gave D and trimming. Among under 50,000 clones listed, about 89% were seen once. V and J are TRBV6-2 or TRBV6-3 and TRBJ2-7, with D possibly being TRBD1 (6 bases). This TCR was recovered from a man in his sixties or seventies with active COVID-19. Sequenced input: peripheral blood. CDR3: CASSRVRGWQYF. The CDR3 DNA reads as TGTGCCAGCAGTAGGGTCAGGGGCTGGCAGTACTTC.